The 10 T cell receptor beta chains in this list originate from one sample, sequenced in a study of tissue T cells after allogeneic stem cell transplantation. Regarding time point: mouse harvest day 7 after allogeneic transplant. Mouse grafts combined 10^7 T-cell-depleted bone marrow cells with 10^6 splenic CD5+ T cells. This table comes from immunoSEQ multiplex PCR, and its TCRdb copy is limited to in-frame clones, with some not included. Of thousands of clones in the sample, approximately 45% were seen once. Source material: gut tissue. These receptors were taken from a female BALB/c mouse given C57BL/6 T cells with graft-versus-host disease after an allogeneic hematopoietic cell transplant.

Concerning this clone itself: Gene labels here are mouse ones. The read gets to within 1 residue of the CDR3 end, and the germline J gene fills in the rest. The chain carries TRBV3 and TRBJ2-2; 9 bases are shared with TRBD1. The germline V gene has CDR1 SNHLY and CDR2 FYNGKV (reference sequence). This CDR3 region has 14 residues. V shed 5 bases and J 5 bases; nucleotides not matched to a gene: 3. The CDR3 loop is CASSPGQGTGQLYF. CDR3 DNA (partial): TGTGCCAGCAGCCCTGGACAGGGGACCGGGCAGCTCTAC.

In its sample, this clone was seen a few times. Genes here carry mouse names. The CDR3 extends 1 residue past the end of the read, so its final part is completed from the germline J gene. The V gene is TRBV15, the J gene TRBJ2-1; TRBD1 might be the D (6 bases). CDR3 length equals 14 residues. V lost 5 bases and J 3 bases, leaving 11 bases between the germline ends. Germline V gene sequence: CDR1 SGHND, CDR2 FRSKSL. CDR3 amino acids: CASSPGTTYAEQFF. The CDR3 DNA, read in part, is TGTGCCAGCAGTCCCGGGACAACCTATGCTGAGCAGTTC.

Comments on this clone: All gene names here are mouse names. Read data end 1 residue before the CDR3 end; the end is taken from the germline J gene. This chain joins TRBV26 and TRBJ2-7, with TRBD2 matching over 12 bases. This CDR3 has 16 residues. Germline V gene data show CDR1 as KGHPV and CDR2 as FQNQEV (reference sequence). V was clipped by 2 bases and J by 0 bases; unmatched bases: 2. Partial CDR3 DNA: TGTGCCAGCAGTCTGGGACTGGGGGGGTTCTCCTATGAACAGTAC. Its translation is CASSLGLGGFSYEQY. The full-length CDR3 reads as CASSLGLGGFSYEQYF.

As regards this clone: Mouse names are used for the genes. The read terminates 1 residue ahead of where the CDR3 ends, so the germline J gene completes it. The V call is TRBV26, the J call TRBJ1-1, with TRBD1 matching 7 bases. In germline, CDR1 is KGHPV, CDR2 FQNQEV (reference sequence). The CDR3 consists of 13 residues. V lost 4 bases and J lost 8; bases outside the gene matches: 7. CDR3 in amino acids: CASSPGQGVEVFF. The covered CDR3 bases are TGTGCCAGCAGTCCCGGGCAGGGGGTGGAAGTCTTC.

For this clone: Gene labels here are mouse ones. The CDR3 end is not reached by the read, which stops 1 residue before it; the germline J gene fills it in. The V call is TRBV15, the J call TRBJ2-3; 7 bases fit TRBD1. V was clipped by 0 bases and J by 0 bases; unmatched bases: 3. CDR3 size: 16 residues. Germline lookup yields CDR1 SGHND and CDR2 FRSKSL. CDR3 DNA, as far as it was read: TGTGCCAGCAGTTTAGCCGGGACAGCTAGTGCAGAAACGCTGTAT. It encodes CASSLAGTASAETLY. In full, the CDR3 reads CASSLAGTASAETLYF.

Of note for this clone: Gene names and germline match the mouse. The CDR3 region is CASSRDRGQDTQYF. The covered CDR3 bases are TGTGCCAGCAGCCGGGACAGGGGGCAAGACACCCAGTAC. This rearrangement joins TRBV13-3 to TRBJ2-5, with TRBD1 matching over 11 bases. Sequencing ends 1 residue short of the CDR3 end; the germline J gene provides the rest. V dropped 5 bases and J dropped 3; count of bases not matched to a gene: 2. Per germline, CDR1 NNHDY and CDR2 SYVADS. The CDR3 covers 14 residues.

With respect to this clone: Gene names refer to mouse genes. CDR3: CASSPRQGAETLYF. CDR3 DNA (partial): TGTGCCAGCAGCCCCAGACAGGGTGCAGAAACGCTGTAT. The chain recombines TRBV3 with TRBJ2-3; maybe TRBD1 (6 bases). The observed sequence ends 1 residue before the CDR3 terminus, with the missing tail filled in from the germline J gene. Trimming removed 5 bases from V and 1 base from J, with 10 bases in between. The germline V gene has CDR1 SNHLY and CDR2 FYNGKV (reference sequence). This CDR3 contains 14 residues.

Details on this clone: The gene symbols are mouse symbols. Sequencing ends 1 residue short of the CDR3 end; the germline J gene provides the rest. The rearrangement joins TRBV26 to TRBJ1-1; D uncertain. The CDR3 runs to 13 residues. Germline loops: CDR1 KGHPV, CDR2 FQNQEV (reference sequence). V was shortened by 4 bases and J by 0 bases, with 6 bases between the two germline ends. The chain's CDR3 is CASSREANTEVFF. The sequenced part of the CDR3 DNA is TGTGCCAGCAGTCGAGAAGCAAACACAGAAGTCTTC.

As to this clone: The gene symbols are mouse symbols. Read sequence stops 1 residue before the CDR3 end, and the germline J gene provides the missing end. V gene TRBV26 combines with J gene TRBJ2-2; D tentatively fits TRBD1 or TRBD2 (5 bases each). Germline V gene sequence: CDR1 KGHPV, CDR2 FQNQEV (reference sequence). CDR3 length: 15 residues. V dropped 4 bases and J dropped 0 bases, with 9 bases sitting between them. The CDR3 region is CASSRGAANTGQLYF. Incomplete CDR3 DNA: TGTGCCAGCAGTCGAGGGGCAGCAAACACCGGGCAGCTCTAC.

As concerns this clone: Germline and genes: mouse. The read ends 1 residue shy of where the CDR3 ends; the end is completed using the germline J gene. This sequence joins TRBV26 and TRBJ2-4, with D tentatively TRBD2 (7 bases). CDR1 and CDR2 (germline): KGHPV, FQNQEV (reference sequence). This CDR3 contains 13 residues. Deletions cut 5 bases from V and 3 bases from J, with 9 bases between. CDR3 protein: CASSWGAQNTLYF. Partial CDR3 DNA: TGTGCCAGCAGTTGGGGGGCGCAAAACACCTTGTAC.